Presented here are 7 T cell receptor beta chains from one specimen sequenced in a study of T cell responses to AZD1222 COVID-19 vaccine. Repertoires were generated with immunoSEQ multiplex PCR, while TCRdb's copy carries only in-frame clones and drops some. The data contain approximately 150,000 clones, 90% to 95% of them singletons. The sample in question was peripheral blood, obtained 28 days after the second AZD1222 dose. The receptors stem from an adult who received the AZD1222 COVID-19 vaccine.

DNA of the CDR3: TGCGCCAGCAGCCAAGACCCGTCGGACGATGGCTACACCTTC. This codes for CASSQDPSDDGYTF. The chain joins TRBV4-3 to TRBJ1-2; D unresolved. The V end was cut by 0 bases, the J end by 6 bases, with 11 bases between. Germline CDR1 is LGHNA and CDR2 is YSLEER. The CDR3 extends over 14 amino acids.

J is TRBJ1-2 and V is TRBV6-5, with D maybe TRBD1 (5 bases). CDR1 MNHEY and CDR2 SVGAGI come from the germline V gene. The CDR3 runs to 15 residues. Trimming stripped 4 bases from V and 2 bases from J, with 14 bases between. The DNA of the CDR3 is TGTGCCAGCAGTTTACTTAGGGACCCGAACTATGGCTACACCTTC. Translated, it gives CASSLLRDPNYGYTF.

This sequence joins TRBV5-1 and TRBJ2-6; tentatively, D is TRBD1 (7 bases). V lost 4 bases to trimming and J lost 0 bases, with 11 bases between them. The germline V gene has CDR1 SGHRS and CDR2 YFSETQ. The CDR3 consists of 16 residues. The CDR3 loop reads CASSPGGNSGANVLTF. In nucleotides, the CDR3 is TGCGCCAGCAGCCCAGGGGGGAACTCTGGGGCCAACGTCCTGACTTTC. Complete variable domain (other parts from reference TRBV5-1 and TRBJ2-6): KAGVTQTPRYLIKTRGQQVTLSCSPISGHRSVSWYQQTPGQGLQFLFEYFSETQRNKGNFPGRFSGRQFSNSRSEMNVSTLELGDSALYLCASSPGGNSGANVLTFGAGSRLTVL.

The V and J genes are TRBV10-3 and TRBJ2-3; D might be TRBD1 (5 bases). The CDR3 is made up of 12 amino acids. Per the germline V gene, CDR1 is ENHRY and CDR2 is SYGVKD. V lost 6 bases and J 4 bases, leaving 8 bases between the germline ends. The CDR3 bases are TGTGCCATCAGGGCAGGGCCAGATACGCAGTATTTT. It translates to CAIRAGPDTQYF.

The gene calls are TRBV28 and TRBJ1-2, with no clear D. The V gene's germline CDR1 is MDHEN and CDR2 SYDVKM. The CDR3 has 12 residues. V was cut by 6 bases and J by 8 bases, with 13 bases left in between. CDR3 sequence: CASRAPLRGYTF. CDR3 DNA sequence: TGTGCCAGCAGGGCCCCCCTGAGGGGCTACACCTTC.

The chain links TRBV5-6 to TRBJ1-6; D not certain. The CDR3 is made up of 16 amino acids. Germline values: CDR1 SGHDT, CDR2 YYEEEE. Trimming stripped 1 base from V and 7 bases from J, with 15 bases between. The CDR3 protein is CASSLTLENRNSPLHF. CDR3 DNA sequence: TGTGCCAGCAGCTTGACCTTAGAAAACCGGAATTCACCCCTCCACTTT. Full variable domain (outside the CDR3, taken from reference TRBV5-6 and TRBJ1-6): DAGVTQSPTHLIKTRGQQVTLRCSPKSGHDTVSWYQQALGQGPQFIFQYYEEEERQRGNFPDRFSGHQFPNYSSELNVNALLLGDSALYLCASSLTLENRNSPLHFGNGTRLTVT.

This clone has just a few counts. V is TRBV19 and J is TRBJ1-1; tentatively, D is TRBD1 (5 bases). The CDR3 totals 14 residues. Trimming pared 4 bases from V and 1 base from J, leaving 10 bases between. Germline V gene data show CDR1 as LNHDA and CDR2 as SQIVND (reference sequence). The CDR3 loop is CASSRGRSNTEAFF. As DNA, the CDR3 is TGTGCCAGTAGTAGGGGACGGTCGAACACTGAAGCTTTCTTT.